Shown below are 13 T cell receptor beta chains from a single sample sequenced in a study of T and B cells in COVID-19 patients (dated by TCRdb to about 2020). TRB repertoires were amplified from 250-500 ng of genomic DNA extracted from blood. Sequenced on an Illumina MiSeq. TRB rearrangements were amplified by multiplex PCR with BIOMED2 TRB-A/B primer pools. In TCRdb, the public reads were trimmed at Q25 with fastp and aligned with MiXCR, with productive beta chains retained. Each CDR3 protein gets just one entry, which takes the most common genes and DNA from the rows behind it. The sample table shows approximately 17,000 distinct CDR3 sequences, and around a quarter are seen once. The ten largest account for more than 2.5% of the sample. Sequenced input: blood. The receptor set was obtained from a human donor who had recovered from COVID-19.

The V and J genes are TRBV18 and TRBJ1-2; the match to TRBD1 covers 8 bases. The trim removed 8 bases at V and 4 bases at J, leaving 6 bases unmatched. The CDR3 has 13 residues. Germline loops: CDR1 KGHSH, CDR2 LQKENI. CDR3 loop: CASTGQGGYGYTF. DNA of the CDR3: TGTGCCAGCACCGGACAGGGCGGCTATGGCTACACCTTC.

This clonotype appeared many times. V usage is TRBV6-9 and J usage is TRBJ2-1, with TRBD1 matching over 9 bases. The V gene's germline CDR1 is MNHGY and CDR2 SVAAGI. The CDR3 totals 17 residues. V was pared by 5 bases and J by 2 bases, with 10 bases of the junction left unmatched. In DNA form, the CDR3 reads TGTGCCAGCAGTCAATCCACCGGGACAGGGACCTACAATGAGCAGTTCTTC. It encodes CASSQSTGTGTYNEQFF.

This clonotype was found a few times. The gene calls are TRBV28 and TRBJ1-2; the D gene is possibly TRBD1 (5 bases). Trimming pared 11 bases from V and 7 bases from J, leaving 17 bases between. Germline CDR1 MDHEN, CDR2 SYDVKM. This CDR3 spans 12 amino acids. This chain's CDR3 is CAVIQGETGYTF. In DNA, the CDR3 is TGTGCCGTCATCCAAGGGGAGACTGGCTACACCTTC.

This chain links TRBV12-3 or TRBV12-4 with TRBJ1-5; 9 bases align to TRBD1. CDR3 length: 16 residues. V dropped 5 bases and J dropped 2; count of bases not matched to a gene: 7. The CDR3 spells CASSGHRGQGNQPQHF. The CDR3 DNA sequence: TGTGCCAGCAGTGGGCACAGGGGGCAAGGCAATCAGCCCCAGCATTTT.

The chain joins TRBV6-5 to TRBJ1-2; D is perhaps TRBD1 (6 bases). The CDR3 is 18 amino acids. V shed 8 bases and J shed 0 bases, with 25 bases lying between them. Germline CDR1 and CDR2: MNHEY and SVGAGI. The CDR3 nucleotides read TGTGCCAGCCGCAGAGGAGTGAGAACAGGGATATCTAACTATGGCTACACCTTC. This translates into CASRRGVRTGISNYGYTF.

This chain joins TRBV30 and TRBJ1-3, with D possibly TRBD1 on 6 matching bases. The CDR3 has 16 amino acids. Germline loops: CDR1 GTSNPN, CDR2 SVGIG (reference sequence). V was cut by 2 bases and J by 0 bases, with 14 bases left in between. The DNA of the CDR3 is TGTGCCTGGAGTTCTTGGGGGGCGAGCTCTGGAAACACCATATATTTT. Amino acid sequence: CAWSSWGASSGNTIYF.

The chain's CDR3 is CASSSGTPSGNTIYF. The DNA of the CDR3 is TGTGCCAGCAGTTCCGGGACACCCTCTGGAAACACCATATATTTT. The chain combines TRBV6-6 with TRBJ1-3; a possible D gene is TRBD1 (6 bases). The CDR3 is 15 residues long. Looked up from germline, CDR1 is MNHNY and CDR2 is SVGAGI (reference sequence). Trimming shortened V by 4 bases and J by 0 bases, and 10 bases separated the two germline ends.

In its sample, this clonotype was seen many times. V gene TRBV18 combines with J gene TRBJ2-1, with 10 bases fitting TRBD1. V lost 2 bases to trimming and J lost 6 bases; unmatched junction nucleotides: 4. Germline V lookup: CDR1 KGHSH, CDR2 LQKENI. CDR3 length: 15 amino acids. CDR3 residues: CASSPRTGGSNEQFF. DNA of the CDR3: TGTGCCAGCTCACCAAGGACAGGGGGGAGCAATGAGCAGTTCTTC.

Ten or more counts support this clonotype. The J gene is TRBJ1-5, the V gene TRBV19; 9 bases agree with TRBD1. The germline CDR1 and CDR2 sequences are LNHDA and SQIVND (reference sequence). This CDR3 has 16 amino acids. V dropped 5 bases and J dropped 5; count of bases not matched to a gene: 10. The CDR3 spells CASSSTQQGAHQPQHF. CDR3 nucleotides: TGTGCCAGTAGTTCCACTCAACAGGGGGCCCATCAGCCCCAGCATTTT.

In this sample, this clonotype turned up many times. The V gene is TRBV6-1, the J gene TRBJ1-4; no reliable D call. Trimming took off 2 bases at V and 7 bases at J, with 17 bases between the two ends. Germline CDR1 reads MNHNS; CDR2 reads SASEGT. The CDR3 consists of 16 residues. The CDR3 here is CASSEFLGQSGEKLFF. CDR3 nucleotides: TGTGCCAGCAGTGAATTTCTTGGGCAGAGTGGTGAAAAACTGTTTTTT.

This rearrangement joins TRBV5-1 to TRBJ2-1; possible D gene TRBD2, 5 bases. Trimming pared 4 bases from V and 2 bases from J, leaving 13 bases between. The germline gives CDR1 SGHRS, CDR2 YFSETQ. The CDR3 runs to 15 residues. The DNA for the CDR3 is TGCGCCAGCAGCAGGACCGGAGGCCCCTACAATGAGCAGTTCTTC. It is translated as CASSRTGGPYNEQFF.

This clonotype is categorized as medium-sized. One end of the junction does not line up with germline, which may come from a read error. The V and J genes are TRBV19 and TRBJ2-1, with no clear D. The CDR3 length is 14 residues. Germline V lookup: CDR1 LNHDA, CDR2 SQIVND (reference sequence). In DNA form, the CDR3 reads TGTGCCAGTAGTATAACTGCTTCGGTGGATAGTACTCGGTTC. The encoded protein is CASSITASVDSTRF.

This clonotype is medium-sized within its sample. The chain recombines TRBV18 with TRBJ2-7; TRBD1 or TRBD2 may be the D gene (5 bases each). The CDR3 extends over 14 amino acids. The V and J ends lost 0 bases and 5 bases respectively, with 11 bases between them. In germline, CDR1 is KGHSH, CDR2 LQKENI. The CDR3 region is CASSPPFRGHEQYF. CDR3 sequence (DNA): TGTGCCAGCTCACCACCTTTCCGGGGACACGAGCAGTACTTC. Filled out from reference TRBV18 and TRBJ2-7, the complete variable domain reads NAGVMQNPRHLVRRRGQEARLRCSPMKGHSHVYWYRQLPEEGLKFMVYLQKENIIDESGMPKERFSAEFPKEGPSILRIQQVVRGDSAAYFCASSPPFRGHEQYFGPGTRLTVT.